Each of the 7 T cell receptor beta chains below was sequenced from the same sample in a study of T cell responses to AZD1222 COVID-19 vaccine. Only in-frame clones appear in the TCRdb table, and some are missing; sequencing was by immunoSEQ multiplex PCR. Of about 120,000 clones listed, approximately 84% are singletons. This specimen consisted of peripheral blood, obtained on day 0 of AZD1222 vaccination. Source of these receptors: an adult in good health.

This clone came up once. The rearrangement links TRBV5-1 to TRBJ2-7; D ambiguous. The germline V gene encodes CDR1 SGHRS and CDR2 YFSETQ. With 1 base removed from V and 0 bases from J, the gap between germline ends came to 5 bases. The CDR3 is 13 residues long. Here the CDR3 DNA reads TGCGCCAGCAGCTTGCTGAGCTCCTACGAGCAGTACTTC. This translates into CASSLLSSYEQYF.

The V call is TRBV7-6, the J call TRBJ2-7; 13 bases line up with TRBD2. This CDR3 has 18 residues. Germline V gene data show CDR1 as SGHVS and CDR2 as FNYEAQ. The ends lost 2 bases at V and 6 bases at J; junction bases unmatched: 13. As DNA, the CDR3 is TGTGCCAGCAGCTTACCGGGGGGGACTAGCGGGAATTGGGGCGAGCAGTACTTC. Protein: CASSLPGGTSGNWGEQYF.

The chain links TRBV7-9 to TRBJ1-2; 10 nucleotides line up with TRBD1. There are 14 residues in the CDR3. Per the germline V gene, CDR1 is SEHNR and CDR2 is FQNEAQ (reference sequence). Trimming removed 5 bases from V and 4 bases from J; junction bases left unmatched: 4. CDR3: CASSGTGVSYGYTF. The CDR3 DNA reads as TGTGCCAGCAGCGGGACAGGGGTGAGCTATGGCTACACCTTC.

The CDR3 region is CASRLQGKGEAFF. DNA of the CDR3: TGTGCCAGCAGGCTACAGGGAAAAGGTGAAGCTTTCTTT. The V gene is TRBV3-1 (or the pseudogene TRBV3-2), the J gene TRBJ1-1, with a tentative D call TRBD1 (6 bases). CDR3 length equals 13 residues. The germline CDR1 and CDR2 sequences are LGHDT and YNNKEL (reference sequence). The V end was cut by 6 bases, the J end by 7 bases, with 15 bases between.

The chain's CDR3 is CASSGQGSYEKLFF. In DNA form, the CDR3 reads TGTGCCAGCAGCGGACAGGGGTCCTATGAAAAACTGTTTTTT. The chain joins TRBV28 to TRBJ1-4; 9 bases line up with TRBD1. In germline, CDR1 is MDHEN, CDR2 SYDVKM. Germline trimming cut 6 bases from V and 6 bases from J; bases unmatched to any gene: 5. The CDR3 consists of 14 residues.

The V gene is TRBV12-3 or TRBV12-4, the J gene TRBJ2-1; D ambiguous. Trimming cost V 3 bases and J 5 bases, with 8 bases left between them. This CDR3 is 13 amino acids long. The DNA for the CDR3 is TGTGCCAGCAGTTTCAGCCAAAACAATGAGCAGTTCTTC. It translates to CASSFSQNNEQFF.

The chain uses TRBV5-4 and TRBJ1-2; 7 bases fit TRBD1. Germline CDR1 reads SGHNT; CDR2 reads YYREEE (reference sequence). The CDR3 totals 15 residues. Trimming at V came to 2 bases and at J to 5 bases, leaving 9 bases not matched to a gene. CDR3 coding DNA: TGTGCCAGCAGCTTACCACAGGGGCAGGGGTATGGCTACACCTTC. This encodes CASSLPQGQGYGYTF.